This T cell receptor (beta chain) was recovered during a study of sequential checkpoint blockade in melanoma. Across the study: Both treatment sequences were followed by maintenance nivolumab.

Clones were sequenced by immunoSEQ multiplex PCR, and TCRdb holds only the in-frame ones, with some missing. The sample lists roughly 30,000 clones; 75% to 90% were seen once. Germline V CDR1 and CDR2: MNHEY, SMNVEV (reference sequence). The CDR3 length is 14 residues. V shed 3 bases and J shed 3 bases, with 12 bases lying between them. Treatment specified: randomized to nivolumab then ipilimumab (arm A) or the reverse (arm B). No patient had prior DNA-damaging chemotherapy. Sorted cells were live CD3+CD8+, lacking CD19 and CD56, from PBMCs. The material was CD8+ T cells sorted from blood (inferred from file names), obtained from a patient given nivolumab and ipilimumab in sequence. This chain uses TRBV27 with TRBJ2-7; D may be TRBD1 (6 bases). This clonotype was sampled from a human donor with melanoma. The CDR3 reads CASSFGTRGYEQYF. Here the CDR3 DNA reads TGTGCCAGCAGTTTCGGGACACGTGGCTACGAGCAGTACTTC.